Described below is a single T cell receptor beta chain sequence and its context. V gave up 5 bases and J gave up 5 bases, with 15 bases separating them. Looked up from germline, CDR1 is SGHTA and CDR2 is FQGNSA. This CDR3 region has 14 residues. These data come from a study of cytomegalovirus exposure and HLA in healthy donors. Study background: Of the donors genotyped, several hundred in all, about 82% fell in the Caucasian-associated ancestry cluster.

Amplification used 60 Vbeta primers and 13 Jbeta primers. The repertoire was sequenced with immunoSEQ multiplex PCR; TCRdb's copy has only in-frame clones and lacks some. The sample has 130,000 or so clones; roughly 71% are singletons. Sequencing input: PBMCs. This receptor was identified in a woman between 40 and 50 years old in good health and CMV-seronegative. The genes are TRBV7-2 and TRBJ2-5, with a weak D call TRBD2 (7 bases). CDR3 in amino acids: CASSLLGGGETQYF. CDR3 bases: TGTGCCAGCAGCCTACTAGGGGGAGGGGAGACCCAGTACTTC.